This T cell receptor (beta chain) was identified in a study of cytomegalovirus exposure and HLA in healthy donors. Study observations and caveats: Being productive about 87% or about 30% of the time was typical of most TCR beta V segments in an earlier analysis. The study assumed roughly uniform donor sequencing depth for presence/absence analyses. The records held CMV serostatus as the only immune exposure information. High sensitivity and specificity were reportedly achieved when the classifier diagnosed cytomegalovirus status.

The CDR3 is made up of 20 amino acids. Unmatched junction bases numbered 11, after V lost 0 bases and J lost 4 bases. Per the germline V gene, CDR1 is MDHEN and CDR2 is SYDVKM. A single count supports this clone. What it binds is not known. PCR used 60 Vbeta primers and 13 Jbeta primers. Clones were sequenced by immunoSEQ multiplex PCR, and TCRdb holds only the in-frame ones, with some missing. The table shows more than 75,000 clones, with roughly 70% occurring only once. V and J are TRBV28 and TRBJ2-1; 14 bases match TRBD2. The origin of this receptor is a man between 35 and 55 years old in good health and CMV-seropositive. Input material: PBMCs. CDR3 loop: CASSLWGLAGAGGIYNEQFF. DNA of the CDR3: TGTGCCAGCAGTTTATGGGGACTAGCGGGAGCGGGGGGAATTTACAATGAGCAGTTCTTC.